This TCR beta chain was retrieved from a study of blood T cell repertoires in COVID-19. Study-wide context: From the United States, Italy and Spain came samples of acute and convalescent COVID-19. From T cells, B-cell-depleted T cells, or PBMCs came the material, which was cDNA or gDNA.

The authors' processing: Nucleated cell counts were estimated from reference gene primer amplification. Assay: immunoSEQ multiplex PCR; the TCRdb copy retains only in-frame clones and omits some. D and trimming come from the DNA, and the V and J calls and clone size come from that table. The table includes roughly 200,000 clones, around 90% detected once. Looked up from germline, CDR1 is MNHEY and CDR2 is SVGEGT. The ends lost 1 base at V and 3 bases at J; junction bases unmatched: 12. The CDR3 spans 18 residues. The chain combines TRBV6-2 or TRBV6-3 with TRBJ2-1; 7 nucleotides line up with TRBD2. The receptor comes from a man aged 40-49 years with acute or convalescent COVID-19. The sequencing sample was made of peripheral blood. The CDR3 loop reads CASSYLLSSGENYNEQFF. The CDR3 DNA sequence: TGTGCCAGCAGTTACTTGCTCTCTAGCGGAGAGAACTACAATGAGCAGTTCTTC.